The rows below give T cell receptor beta chains drawn from one sample of a study of beta chain features in type 1 diabetes. This table comes from immunoSEQ multiplex PCR, and its TCRdb copy is limited to in-frame clones, with some not included. The sample has almost 350,000 clones, about 20% seen once. Sequencing was performed on naive CD4+ T cells from blood. Receptors originate from a woman between 18 and 29 years old in good health. CDR3s include the opening cysteine and the closing phenylalanine or tryptophan. D genes are given only for firm matches. Clone size is stated in some rows and not others, as once, few, many or a class when expanded.

clone_size d_call j_call cdr3_length v_call cdr3_nt cdr3_aa
- - TRBJ1-2 14 TRBV7-9 TGTGCCAGCAGCTTAGGCGGCAGAAACTATGGCTACACCTTC CASSLGGRNYGYTF
- TRBD1 TRBJ1-1 14 TRBV7-6 TGTGCCAGCAGCTTACAGGGGGCGCGAACTGAAGCTTTCTTT CASSLQGARTEAFF
few TRBD1 TRBJ1-2 12 TRBV9 TGTGCCAGCAGCGAGACAGGGTACGGCTACACCTTC CASSETGYGYTF
- TRBD2 TRBJ2-7 15 TRBV11-1 TGTGCCAGCAGCTTATCCGGGAGGGACTCCTACGAGCAGTACTTC CASSLSGRDSYEQYF
- TRBD2 TRBJ2-7 14 TRBV30 TGTGCCTGGAGTGTTCTTGGACTAGGCTACGAGCAGTACTTC CAWSVLGLGYEQYF
- TRBD2 TRBJ2-1 16 TRBV2 TGTGCCAGCAACGGACTGCCCGGGACTAGAAACAATGAGCAGTTCTTC CASNGLPGTRNNEQFF
few TRBD2 TRBJ2-1 14 TRBV5-4 TGTGCCAGCTTTGGGGCTAGCGGGGGTGATGAGCAGTTCTTC CASFGASGGDEQFF
few TRBD1 TRBJ2-2 16 TRBV5-4 TGTGCCAGCAGCGCTTACAGGGGTGGGGGCACCGGGGAGCTGTTTTTT CASSAYRGGGTGELFF
few - TRBJ1-1 14 TRBV2 TGTGCCAGCACACAGACATCTGGGAACACTGAAGCTTTCTTT CASTQTSGNTEAFF
few - TRBJ2-1 16 TRBV29-1 TGCAGCGTTGAAACCCTCAGCGGCTGGTCCTACAATGAGCAGTTCTTC CSVETLSGWSYNEQFF
- - TRBJ2-1 14 TRBV5-6 TGTGCCAGTTTTTCGGCGGGACTCTACAATGAGCAGTTCTTC CASFSAGLYNEQFF
few - TRBJ2-1 13 TRBV19 TGTGCCAGTAGTGCCTACAGGGACAATGAGCAGTTCTTC CASSAYRDNEQFF
- - TRBJ2-1 15 TRBV4-2 TGTGCCAGCAGCCAAGATGTCGGGGGCTACAATGAGCAGTTCTTC CASSQDVGGYNEQFF
- TRBD1 TRBJ1-2 13 TRBV30 TGTGCCTGGAGTGTAGACAGGGTCTATGGCTACACCTTC CAWSVDRVYGYTF
- - TRBJ1-1 11 TRBV30 TGTGCCGTGACAGGGAACACTGAAGCTTTCTTT CAVTGNTEAFF
- - TRBJ2-7 13 TRBV11-2 TGTGCCAGCAGCTTAGATACCGGGAACGAGCAGTACTTC CASSLDTGNEQYF
few TRBD2 TRBJ2-4 19 TRBV13 TGTGCCAGCAGCTTCAGGACTAGCGGGAGTCCACTAGCCAAAAACATTCAGTACTTC CASSFRTSGSPLAKNIQYF
- - TRBJ2-5 13 TRBV5-1 TGCGCCAGCAGCCCGTTAGAGATGGAGACCCAGTACTTC CASSPLEMETQYF
- - TRBJ1-1 13 TRBV30 TGTGCCTGGAGTGTACGCAGGAACACTGAAGCTTTCTTT CAWSVRRNTEAFF
few - TRBJ2-7 12 TRBV18 TGTGCCAGCTCACCCGACAACTACGAGCAGTACTTC CASSPDNYEQYF
- - TRBJ1-1 16 TRBV5-6 TGTGCCAGCAGCCGACCGGGACACACAAAGAACACTGAAGCTTTCTTT CASSRPGHTKNTEAFF
few - TRBJ1-2 11 TRBV5-1 TGCGCCAGCAGCCCGGGGGATGGCTACACCTTC CASSPGDGYTF
few TRBD1 TRBJ1-5 15 TRBV9 TGTGCCAGCAGCGTAGGGGGACAGGGGTCAGAGGCCCAGCATTTT CASSVGGQGSEAQHF
few TRBD2 TRBJ2-1 16 TRBV9 TGTGCCAGCAGCAAAGCGGGAGGAGCCTCCTACAATGAGCAGTTCTTC CASSKAGGASYNEQFF
once TRBD2 TRBJ2-2 16 TRBV7-8 TGTGCCAGCAGCTTAGGCAGCGGGACGTACACCGGGGAGCTGTTTTTT CASSLGSGTYTGELFF
few TRBD2 TRBJ2-5 13 TRBV5-6 TGTGCCAGCAGCCCGGGAGGAATAAAGACCCAGTACTTC CASSPGGIKTQYF
- - TRBJ2-1 13 TRBV6-5 TGTGCCAGCAGTTACCCGACTAGAAATGAGCAGTTCTTC CASSYPTRNEQFF
- - TRBJ2-4 13 TRBV19 TGTGCCAGTACCCCGAGGGGGAATGACATTCAGTACTTC CASTPRGNDIQYF
- - TRBJ2-3 12 TRBV10-3 TGTGCCATCACCAGTAGCACAGATACGCAGTATTTT CAITSSTDTQYF
few - TRBJ2-7 13 TRBV7-2 TGTGCCAGCAGTCATAACACAGCCTACGAGCAGTACTTC CASSHNTAYEQYF
- TRBD1 TRBJ2-5 16 TRBV5-4 TGTGCCAGCAGCCTTAAACAGACAGGGCTTCAAGAGACCCAGTACTTC CASSLKQTGLQETQYF
few TRBD1 TRBJ2-7 15 TRBV4-2 TGTGCCAGCAGCCAAGGGGGGACAGGGGTCTACGAGCAGTACTTC CASSQGGTGVYEQYF
few - TRBJ1-1 15 TRBV11-2 TGTGCCAGCAGCTTCCCCACCAGGGCGAACACTGAAGCTTTCTTT CASSFPTRANTEAFF
- - TRBJ2-5 14 TRBV30 TGTGCCTGGAGCCAACTAGCTCCCGAGGGAGCCCAGTACTTC CAWSQLAPEGAQYF
once TRBD2 TRBJ2-7 11 TRBV6-5 TGTGCCGCAGCTAGCGGCTACGAGCAGTACTTC CAAASGYEQYF
few - TRBJ2-3 11 TRBV6-1 TGTGCCGCTCCGGGCACAGATACGCAGTATTTT CAAPGTDTQYF
few - TRBJ1-1 13 TRBV11-2 TGTGCCAGCAGCTTAGGGACTGGAACTGAAGCTTTCTTT CASSLGTGTEAFF
few - TRBJ2-7 17 TRBV19 TGTGCCAGTAGCCGACTGTCAGGGGAGAGAGCTACCTACGAGCAGTACTTC CASSRLSGERATYEQYF
- - TRBJ2-3 13 TRBV29-1 TGCAGCGTTGAGCGGCAGTCTAAGGATACGCAGTATTTT CSVERQSKDTQYF
- - TRBJ2-1 15 TRBV7-3 TGTGCCAGCAGCTTAACGTTTGGACTCAACAATGAGCAGTTCTTC CASSLTFGLNNEQFF
few TRBD2 TRBJ2-7 16 TRBV14 TGTGCCAGCAGCCAAGGCTGGGACTACTACCCCTACGAGCAGTACTTC CASSQGWDYYPYEQYF
few TRBD1 TRBJ2-4 16 TRBV5-4 TGTGCCAGCAGCAGCCGGACAGGGCAGATTCAGAACATTCAGTACTTC CASSSRTGQIQNIQYF
- - TRBJ2-1 15 TRBV27 TGTGCCAGCAGTTTATTTGCGGGAAGCTACAATGAGCAGTTCTTC CASSLFAGSYNEQFF
- TRBD1 TRBJ1-4 15 TRBV5-1 TGCGCCAGCAGCTTGCAGGGACAGGGTAATGAAAAACTGTTTTTT CASSLQGQGNEKLFF
- - TRBJ1-2 14 TRBV4-3 TGCGCCAGCAGCCGGGCGGGGGGGCAGGATGGCTACACCTTC CASSRAGGQDGYTF